This is a list of T cell receptor beta chains from one sample in a study of blood T cell repertoires in COVID-19. Libraries were prepared by immunoSEQ multiplex PCR; TCRdb keeps only in-frame clonotypes and omits some of them. The sample shows 150,000 to 200,000 clones, 70% to 85% of them seen only once. The sample was PBMCs or T cells enriched from blood (not recorded which). The receptors were gathered from a man in his forties or fifties who had recovered from COVID-19. Both conserved end residues are part of each CDR3. A D gene is named only where the DNA matches it firmly. Not all rows give a size; the values are once, few, many and, for expanded clones, a class.

d_gene,abundance,v_gene,j_gene,CDR3aa,CDR3nt
-,-,TRBV14,TRBJ1-2,CASSLSPAGYGYTF,TGTGCCAGCAGCCTAAGTCCCGCCGGGTATGGCTACACCTTC
-,-,TRBV7-3,TRBJ2-5,CASSPSARGTQYF,TGTGCCAGCAGCCCCAGCGCCCGAGGGACCCAGTACTTC
TRBD1,-,TRBV3-1/TRBV3-2,TRBJ1-1,CASSPAGTGNTEAFF,TGTGCCAGCAGCCCCGCCGGGACAGGGAACACTGAAGCTTTCTTT
-,once,TRBV18,TRBJ1-1,CASSSRGNTEAFF,TGTGCCAGCTCATCCAGGGGGAACACTGAAGCTTTCTTT
TRBD2,-,TRBV4-1,TRBJ2-1,CASSPQSLAGLGEQFF,TGCGCCAGCAGCCCCCAGTCGCTAGCGGGGTTGGGGGAGCAGTTCTTC
-,-,TRBV28,TRBJ1-2,CASSRPGKGGYTF,TGTGCCAGCAGCCGTCCAGGGAAGGGAGGCTACACCTTC
TRBD1,-,TRBV2,TRBJ1-1,CASSVDRVGTEAFF,TGTGCCAGCAGTGTCGACAGGGTGGGGACTGAAGCTTTCTTT
-,few,TRBV27,TRBJ2-7,CASSPRGVYEQYF,TGTGCCAGCAGTCCCAGGGGCGTTTACGAGCAGTACTTC
-,-,TRBV3-1/TRBV3-2,TRBJ1-1,CASRPSGGTEAFF,TGTGCCAGCAGACCCTCCGGGGGAACTGAAGCTTTCTTT
TRBD2,-,TRBV5-5,TRBJ2-5,CASSYELAGETQYF,TGTGCCAGCAGCTACGAATTAGCGGGGGAGACCCAGTACTTC
TRBD2,-,TRBV5-1,TRBJ2-3,CASSTSGEADTQYF,TGCGCCAGCAGCACCAGCGGGGAAGCAGATACGCAGTATTTT
TRBD1,-,TRBV7-9,TRBJ2-7,CASSPGQGVSYEQYF,TGTGCCAGCAGCCCCGGACAGGGGGTAAGCTACGAGCAGTACTTC
-,-,TRBV6-2/TRBV6-3,TRBJ2-5,CASIPGGLQETQYF,TGTGCCAGCATCCCGGGCGGGCTCCAAGAGACCCAGTACTTC
-,few,TRBV12-3/TRBV12-4,TRBJ2-7,CASSLQPSGEQYF,TGTGCCAGCAGTTTACAACCCTCCGGGGAGCAGTACTTC
TRBD1,-,TRBV6-5,TRBJ1-2,CATRTTGGYGYTF,TGTGCCACCCGGACGACAGGGGGCTATGGCTACACCTTC
-,-,TRBV7-2,TRBJ2-1,CASSLAVTAGVEQFF,TGTGCCAGCAGCTTAGCGGTAACTGCCGGAGTGGAGCAGTTCTTC
-,-,TRBV7-8,TRBJ2-3,CASSLSPLRDNRTDTQYF,TGTGCCAGCAGCCTTAGCCCACTCCGGGACAACAGAACAGATACGCAGTATTTT
-,-,TRBV24-1,TRBJ1-2,CATREDSPNYGYTF,TGTGCCACCAGGGAGGACAGCCCTAACTATGGCTACACCTTC
-,-,TRBV5-5,TRBJ1-5,CASSPSGPQHF,TGTGCCAGCAGCCCCTCGGGACCCCAGCATTTT